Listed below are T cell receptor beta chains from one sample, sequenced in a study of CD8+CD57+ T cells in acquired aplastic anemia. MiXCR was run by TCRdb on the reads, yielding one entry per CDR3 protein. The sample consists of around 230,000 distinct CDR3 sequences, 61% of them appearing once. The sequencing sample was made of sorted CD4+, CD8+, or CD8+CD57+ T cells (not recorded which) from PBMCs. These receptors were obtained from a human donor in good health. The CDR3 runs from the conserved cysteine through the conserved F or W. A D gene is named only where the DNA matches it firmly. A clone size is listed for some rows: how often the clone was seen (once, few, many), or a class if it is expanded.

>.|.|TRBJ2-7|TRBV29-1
CSVEDLGYTTYEQYF
TGCAGCGTTGAAGATCTAGGGTATACGACCTACGAGCAGTACTTC
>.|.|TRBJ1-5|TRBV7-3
CASSFRTGGGQPQHF
TGTGCCAGCAGCTTCAGGACCGGGGGAGGTCAGCCCCAGCATTTT
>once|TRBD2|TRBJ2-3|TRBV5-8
CASSLQAGDTQYF
TGTGCCAGCAGCTTGCAAGCGGGGGATACGCAGTATTTT
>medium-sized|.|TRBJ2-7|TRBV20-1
CSAFSGERESYEQYF
TGCAGTGCTTTCTCAGGGGAGCGGGAATCCTACGAGCAGTACTTC
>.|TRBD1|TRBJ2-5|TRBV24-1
CATSERTGGIETQYF
TGTGCCACCAGTGAGAGGACAGGGGGCATAGAGACCCAGTACTTC
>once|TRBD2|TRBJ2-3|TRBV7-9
CASRIGEGSDTQYF
TGTGCCAGCAGGATTGGGGAGGGCTCAGATACGCAGTATTTT
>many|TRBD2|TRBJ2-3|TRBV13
CASSLPSGSKTDTQYF
TGTGCCAGCAGCTTACCTAGCGGGAGTAAGACAGATACGCAGTATTTT
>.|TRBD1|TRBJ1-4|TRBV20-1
CSARVQGAEKLFF
TGCAGTGCTAGAGTACAGGGGGCTGAAAAACTGTTTTTT
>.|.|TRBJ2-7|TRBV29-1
CSVEVLGRRGADEQYF
TGCAGCGTTGAAGTCCTTGGACGGAGGGGAGCGGACGAGCAGTACTTC
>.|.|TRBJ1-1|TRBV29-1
CSVAHPDRRDTEAFF
TGCAGCGTTGCCCACCCCGACAGGCGGGACACTGAAGCTTTCTTT
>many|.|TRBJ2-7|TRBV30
CAWSVGSDAYEQYF
TGTGCCTGGAGTGTGGGATCCGACGCCTACGAGCAGTACTTC
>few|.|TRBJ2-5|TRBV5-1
CASSLVGRSQETQYF
TGCGCCAGCAGCTTGGTGGGGCGGTCCCAAGAGACCCAGTACTTC
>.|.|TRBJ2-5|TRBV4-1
CASSQVYGWETQYF
TGCGCCAGCAGCCAAGTCTACGGTTGGGAGACCCAGTACTTC
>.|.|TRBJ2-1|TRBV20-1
CSASRGTSYNEQFF
TGCAGTGCTAGCCGGGGGACCTCCTACAATGAGCAGTTCTTC
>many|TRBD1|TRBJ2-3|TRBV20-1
CSAWPIQGSYSTDTQYF
TGCAGTGCCTGGCCAATACAGGGGTCTTATAGCACAGATACGCAGTATTTT
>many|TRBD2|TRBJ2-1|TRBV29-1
CSVERTSGSYEQFF
TGCAGCGTTGAAAGGACTAGCGGGAGCTATGAGCAGTTCTTC
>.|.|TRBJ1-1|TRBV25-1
CASSSRVNTEAFF
TGTGCCAGCAGTTCCCGAGTGAACACTGAAGCTTTCTTT
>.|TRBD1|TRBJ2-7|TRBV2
CASSHGQGAYEQYF
TGTGCCAGCAGCCACGGACAGGGGGCCTACGAGCAGTACTTC
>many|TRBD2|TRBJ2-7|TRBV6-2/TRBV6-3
CASSYSALAATYEQYF
TGTGCCAGCAGTTACTCGGCGCTAGCGGCTACCTACGAGCAGTACTTC
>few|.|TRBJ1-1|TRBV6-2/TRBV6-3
CASSYPQRHTNTEAFF
TGTGCCAGCAGTTACCCCCAGCGGCACACGAACACTGAAGCTTTCTTT
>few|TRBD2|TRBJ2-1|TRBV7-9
CASSLPLYAGEHNEQFF
TGTGCCAGCAGCTTACCCCTCTATGCGGGGGAACACAATGAGCAGTTCTTC
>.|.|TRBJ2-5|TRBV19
CASSTMTGRGGETQYF
TGTGCCAGTAGTACTATGACAGGCAGAGGTGGAGAGACCCAGTACTTC
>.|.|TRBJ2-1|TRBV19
CASSAGPAYNEQFF
TGTGCCAGCTCCGCGGGGCCTGCCTACAATGAGCAGTTCTTC
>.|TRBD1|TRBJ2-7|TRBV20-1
CSAPSGTGNPYEQYF
TGCAGTGCCCCATCCGGGACAGGGAATCCCTACGAGCAGTACTTC
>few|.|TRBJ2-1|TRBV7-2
CASRVTSNEQFF
TGTGCCAGCCGAGTAACGAGCAATGAGCAGTTCTTC
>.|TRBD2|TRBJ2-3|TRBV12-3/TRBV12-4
CASSPRLAATDTQYF
TGTGCCAGCAGTCCTAGACTAGCGGCAACAGATACGCAGTATTTT
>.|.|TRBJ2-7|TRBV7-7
CASSPGVAATYEQYF
TGTGCTAGCAGCCCCGGGGTAGCGGCTACCTACGAGCAGTACTTC
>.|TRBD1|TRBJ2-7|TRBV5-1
CASKRFTGDYYEQYF
TGCGCCAGCAAACGGTTTACAGGGGATTACTACGAGCAGTACTTC
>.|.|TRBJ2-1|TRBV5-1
CASRGFSSSYNEQFF
TGCGCCAGCAGGGGTTTCAGCAGCTCCTACAATGAGCAGTTCTTC
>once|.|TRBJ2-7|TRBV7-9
CASSLHTYEQYF
TGTGCCAGCAGCTTGCACACCTACGAGCAGTACTTC
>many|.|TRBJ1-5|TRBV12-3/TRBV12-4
CASRAGHNQPQHF
TGTGCCAGCAGGGCCGGGCACAATCAGCCCCAGCATTTT
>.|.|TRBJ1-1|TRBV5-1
CASSLEGVLTEAFF
TGCGCCAGCAGCTTGGAAGGGGTGTTGACTGAAGCTTTCTTT
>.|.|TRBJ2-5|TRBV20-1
CSARGYKGSETQYF
TGCAGTGCTAGAGGTTATAAGGGCAGCGAGACCCAGTACTTC
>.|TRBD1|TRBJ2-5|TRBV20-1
CSASPRTGLGETQYF
TGCAGTGCTTCTCCCCGGACAGGCCTGGGAGAGACCCAGTACTTC
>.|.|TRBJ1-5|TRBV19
CASTVHPTDQPQHF
TGTGCCAGTACGGTGCACCCTACCGATCAGCCCCAGCATTTT
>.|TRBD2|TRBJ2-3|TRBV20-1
CSARVPGLAGASDTQYF
TGCAGTGCTAGAGTCCCGGGACTAGCGGGGGCTTCAGATACGCAGTATTTT
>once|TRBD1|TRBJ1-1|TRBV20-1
CSARDGTGVREAFF
TGCAGTGCTAGAGATGGGACAGGGGTACGAGAAGCTTTCTTT